Sequencing of this T cell receptor (beta chain) was carried out in a study of T cells in Graves' hyperthyroidism and ophthalmopathy. No ophthalmopathy progression within 18 months constituted stable Graves' hyperthyroidism. Patients aged 18 to 65 with hyperthyroidism were newly diagnosed, with duration under 2 months. Around 9.9 ml of fresh peripheral blood supplied the PBMCs. The TCR beta CDR3 regions underwent amplification using RNA transcripts as the source. HTBI primers were used for first-round RT-PCR of the TCR CDR3. TCRdb fed the multiplex PCR reads into MiXCR, producing one record per CDR3 protein. The table has 750,000 to 950,000 distinct CDR3 sequences, 38% seen once; the top ten hold about 9%. Trimming shortened V by 10 bases and J by 6 bases, and 10 bases separated the two germline ends. CDR1 and CDR2 (germline): LNHDA, SQIVND (reference sequence). The CDR3 runs to 11 residues. This clonotype was seen at least ten times.

This receptor was identified in a man younger than 35 with Graves' hyperthyroidism. Sequenced material: blood. The chain combines TRBV19 with TRBJ1-3, with unresolved D. In nucleotides, the CDR3 is TGTGCCACCTCATTGGCAAACACCATATATTTT. It specifies CATSLANTIYF.